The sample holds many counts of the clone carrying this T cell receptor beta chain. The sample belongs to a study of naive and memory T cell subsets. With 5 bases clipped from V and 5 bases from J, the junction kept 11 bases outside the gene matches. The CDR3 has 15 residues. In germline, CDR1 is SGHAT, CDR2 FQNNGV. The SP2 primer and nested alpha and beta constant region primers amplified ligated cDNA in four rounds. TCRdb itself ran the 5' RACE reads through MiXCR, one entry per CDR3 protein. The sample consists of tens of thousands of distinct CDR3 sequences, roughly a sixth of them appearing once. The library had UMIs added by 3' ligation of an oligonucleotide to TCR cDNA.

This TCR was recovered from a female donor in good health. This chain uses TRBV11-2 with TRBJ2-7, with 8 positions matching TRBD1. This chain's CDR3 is CASSPSPGQGHEQYF. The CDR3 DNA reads TGTGCCAGCAGCCCTAGCCCCGGACAGGGTCACGAGCAGTACTTC.